This T cell receptor (beta chain) was captured by sequencing in a study of blood T cell repertoires in COVID-19. Whole-study context: Sites in the United States, Italy and Spain provided acute and convalescent COVID-19 samples. PBMCs, B-cell-depleted T cells, or T cells were the source of the cDNA or gDNA that made up the material.

Trimming removed 4 bases at V and 0 bases at J, with 18 bases between. The CDR3 totals 17 residues. Germline loops: CDR1 LNHDA, CDR2 SQIVND (reference sequence). As handled by the study authors: Quantification of nucleated cells was approximated via reference gene primer amplification. Assay: immunoSEQ multiplex PCR; the TCRdb copy retains only in-frame clones and omits some. The D gene and trimming were derived from the DNA, and the V and J assignments and clone size from that table. Of around 38,000 clones in the sample, about nine tenths were seen once. The rearrangement uses TRBV19 and TRBJ1-1; D remains ambiguous. Source material: peripheral blood. This sequence was found in a human donor in a cohort sampled during active COVID-19. The CDR3 DNA is TGTGCCAGTAGTACCACCGGGATTCGCTGGTTGAACACTGAAGCTTTCTTT. Residues: CASSTTGIRWLNTEAFF.